Below are 14 T cell receptor beta chains sequenced from a single sample in a study of cytomegalovirus exposure and HLA in healthy donors. TCRdb's copy holds only in-frame clones and misses some; the assay was immunoSEQ multiplex PCR. The profile shows 95,000 to 150,000 clones, more than 75% of them singletons. The sequencing input was PBMCs. These receptors were taken from a woman younger than 45 in good health and CMV-seronegative.

This chain connects TRBV11-2 to TRBJ1-4; TRBD1 matches at 8 bases. This CDR3 region has 14 residues. Germline CDR1 SGHAT, CDR2 FQNNGV. J lost 8 bases, V lost 6 bases, and 8 bases had no gene match. The CDR3 DNA is TGTGCCAGCAGTCAAGGGACAGGCCGGGAAAAACTGTTTTTT. Its translation: CASSQGTGREKLFF.

V and J are TRBV6-5 and TRBJ2-1; 8 nucleotides match TRBD2. The CDR3 runs to 16 residues. V was clipped by 2 bases and J by 4 bases; unmatched bases: 7. Germline CDR1 and CDR2: MNHEY and SVGAGI. The CDR3 sequence is CASSYEAGDLYNEQFF. The CDR3 region has the DNA TGTGCCAGCAGTTACGAAGCGGGGGACCTTTACAATGAGCAGTTCTTC.

The rearrangement uses TRBV14 and TRBJ1-5; D might be TRBD1 (5 bases). This CDR3 is built from 13 residues. Germline CDR1 reads SGHDN; CDR2 reads FVKESK. The germline V and J ends were trimmed by 4 bases and 4 bases, with 8 bases remaining between them. The DNA for the CDR3 is TGTGCCAGCAGCCTGGGGCTGAATCAGCCCCAGCATTTT. Its protein product is CASSLGLNQPQHF.

The chain recombines TRBV7-6 with TRBJ1-1; a possible D gene is TRBD1 (6 bases). V was clipped by 5 bases and J by 2 bases, with 21 bases between them. Germline V gene sequence: CDR1 SGHVS, CDR2 FNYEAQ. The CDR3 consists of 17 residues. CDR3 nucleotides: TGTGCCAGCAGCCCTAAAATACCGGGACAACTTAACACTGAAGCTTTCTTT. Residues: CASSPKIPGQLNTEAFF.

The V call is TRBV9, the J call TRBJ1-6; TRBD1 might be the D (6 bases). V was clipped by 0 bases and J by 11 bases, with 12 bases between them. Germline V lookup: CDR1 SGDLS, CDR2 YYNGEE. There are 14 residues in the CDR3. The CDR3 reads CASSVGDRIAPLHF. The CDR3 DNA follows: TGTGCCAGCAGCGTAGGAGACAGGATAGCACCCCTCCACTTT.

This clone appeared a few times. The chain combines TRBV11-3 with TRBJ1-6; TRBD1 agrees at 9 bases. This CDR3 region has 14 residues. CDR1 is SGHNT and CDR2 is YENEEA in the germline V gene. Trimming took 5 bases from V and 5 from J; bases not matched to a gene: 1. CDR3 coding DNA: TGTGCCAGCAGCGGGGACAGGGATAATTCACCCCTCCACTTT. It yields the protein CASSGDRDNSPLHF.

CDR3 region: CASSPGTGGNYGYTF. DNA of the CDR3: TGTGCCAGCAGCCCCGGGACAGGGGGTAACTATGGCTACACCTTC. The chain links TRBV7-9 to TRBJ1-2; 11 nucleotides line up with TRBD1. Germline CDR1 is SEHNR and CDR2 is FQNEAQ (reference sequence). V lost 5 bases and J lost 1; bases outside the gene matches: 3. The CDR3 extends over 15 amino acids.

The chain couples TRBV6-6 to TRBJ1-1; no definite D call. Trimming cost V 6 bases and J 3 bases, with 17 bases left between them. This CDR3 region has 15 residues. CDR1 is MNHNY, CDR2 SVGAGI, per germline (reference sequence). The CDR3 loop is CASSTSTGRDTEAFF. In nucleotides, the CDR3 is TGTGCCAGCAGCACAAGTACGGGGAGGGACACTGAAGCTTTCTTT.

The rearrangement uses TRBV7-2 and TRBJ1-3; 8 positions agree with TRBD1. The J segment lost 2 bases and the V segment lost 5 bases, leaving 8 bases of the junction unmatched. The CDR3 totals 16 residues. CDR1 and CDR2 (germline): SGHTA, FQGNSA. The CDR3 here is CASSLKTGAAGNTIYF. The CDR3 region has the DNA TGTGCCAGCAGCCTCAAGACAGGGGCCGCTGGAAACACCATATATTTT.

This sequence joins TRBV5-1 and TRBJ2-7; 10 bases are a match to TRBD1. Germline V gene data show CDR1 as SGHRS and CDR2 as YFSETQ. The junction had 3 bases not matched to a gene; V was cut back by 0 bases and J by 3 bases. CDR3 length: 15 amino acids. The CDR3 reads CASSLGGTGVYEQYF. In DNA form, the CDR3 reads TGCGCCAGCAGCTTGGGAGGGACAGGGGTCTACGAGCAGTACTTC.

The chain couples TRBV19 to TRBJ2-7, with 7 positions matching TRBD1. Germline V gene sequence: CDR1 LNHDA, CDR2 SQIVND (reference sequence). Germline trimming cut 5 bases from V and 3 bases from J; bases unmatched to any gene: 10. This CDR3 comprises 15 residues. In DNA, the CDR3 is TGTGCCAGTAGTCCCCTCCCGACAGGGTACTACGAGCAGTACTTC. It translates to CASSPLPTGYYEQYF. The complete variable domain, with remaining parts taken from reference TRBV19 and TRBJ2-7, reads DGGITQSPKYLFRKEGQNVTLSCEQNLNHDAMYWYRQDPGQGLRLIYYSQIVNDFQKGDIAEGYSVSREKKESFPLTVTSAQKNPTAFYLCASSPLPTGYYEQYFGPGTRLTVT.

This clone was seen once. The genes are TRBV5-1 and TRBJ2-5; a weak D match, TRBD2 (6 bases). This CDR3 spans 14 amino acids. The V gene lost 0 bases and the J gene lost 5 bases, with 11 bases spanning the gap. Germline CDR1 reads SGHRS; CDR2 reads YFSETQ. This CDR3 is CASSLGGGSETQYF. DNA for the CDR3: TGCGCCAGCAGCTTGGGCGGAGGGAGCGAGACCCAGTACTTC.

The chain employs TRBV30 and TRBJ1-2, with 9 bases matching TRBD1. Germline loops: CDR1 GTSNPN, CDR2 SVGIG (reference sequence). J gave up 8 bases and V 0 bases, and 13 bases lay outside the gene matches. CDR3 size: 16 residues. CDR3 sequence reads: CAWSVPSRDRVVGYTF. The CDR3 DNA sequence: TGTGCCTGGAGTGTACCATCCCGGGACAGGGTAGTGGGCTACACCTTC.

This clone was found a few times. The rearrangement links TRBV27 to TRBJ1-2; D perhaps matches TRBD1 (6 bases). Germline V lookup: CDR1 MNHEY, CDR2 SMNVEV (reference sequence). The CDR3 extends over 14 amino acids. V was pared by 4 bases and J by 5 bases, with 14 bases between. In DNA form, the CDR3 reads TGTGCCAGCAGTTCCCTGGACAGATCTTATGGCTACACCTTC. Translated: CASSSLDRSYGYTF.